The next 7 T cell receptor beta chains were all read from a single sample in a study of cytomegalovirus exposure and HLA in healthy donors. Primers: 60 Vbeta forward and 13 Jbeta reverse. Profiled with immunoSEQ multiplex PCR; TCRdb holds only in-frame clones, not every one. The sample yields more than 150,000 clones, 75% seen once. The sample taken for sequencing was PBMCs. These receptors were obtained from a middle-aged woman in good health and CMV-seropositive.

Only one count was recorded for this clone. This chain links TRBV27 with TRBJ1-1, with no clear D. The CDR3 is 13 amino acids. The germline CDR1 and CDR2 sequences are MNHEY and SMNVEV (reference sequence). V was trimmed by 0 bases and J by 4 bases, leaving 6 bases between them. As DNA, the CDR3 is TGTGCCAGCAGTTTATCGAGGTTCACTGAAGCTTTCTTT. It is translated as CASSLSRFTEAFF.

The chain couples TRBV9 to TRBJ1-2; 9 positions agree with TRBD1. The V gene end was trimmed by 4 bases and the J gene end by 9 bases; junction bases not matched to a gene: 13. The germline CDR1 and CDR2 sequences are SGDLS and YYNGEE. The CDR3 loop spans 15 amino acids. In nucleotides, the CDR3 is TGTGCCAGCAGCTCTTACACCCGGGACAGGGTGCGCTACACCTTC. Its protein is CASSSYTRDRVRYTF.

This chain connects TRBV28 to TRBJ2-7; TRBD1 agrees at 9 bases. This CDR3 has 15 amino acids. Trimming cost V 4 bases and J 2 bases; bases outside gene matches: 6. In germline, CDR1 is MDHEN, CDR2 SYDVKM. CDR3 sequence: CASSSWTGAPYEQYF. DNA for the CDR3: TGTGCCAGCAGTTCGTGGACAGGGGCGCCCTACGAGCAGTACTTC.

This clone was seen a single time. The J gene is TRBJ2-7, the V gene TRBV5-1; maybe TRBD1 (5 bases). The CDR3 loop spans 14 amino acids. Germline V CDR1 and CDR2: SGHRS, YFSETQ. V dropped 5 bases and J dropped 2 bases, with 14 bases sitting between them. The CDR3 is CASRQTARAYEQYF. CDR3 nucleotide sequence: TGCGCCAGCAGACAGACAGCGCGCGCCTACGAGCAGTACTTC.

This clone was counted only a few times. The chain recombines TRBV25-1 with TRBJ1-1; 7 positions match TRBD1. The germline gives CDR1 MGHDK, CDR2 SYGVNS. V shed 1 base, J shed 12 bases, and the junction held 2 bases outside the gene matches. The CDR3 extends over 11 amino acids. CDR3 DNA sequence: TGTGCCAGCAGTGAATCGACAGGGACTTTCTTT. Translated, it gives CASSESTGTFF. Looking up the rest from reference TRBV25-1 and TRBJ1-1 gives the full variable domain: EADIYQTPRYLVIGTGKKITLECSQTMGHDKMYWYQQDPGMELHLIHYSYGVNSTEKGDLSSESTVSRIRTEHFPLTLESARPSHTSQYLCASSESTGTFFGQGTRLTVV.

With regard to this clone: Other DNA sequences from this sample encode an identical CDR3 as well. The chain is built from TRBV9 and TRBJ2-1; the D gene is possibly TRBD1 (7 bases). The CDR3 loop spans 16 amino acids. The germline V and J ends were trimmed by 2 bases and 4 bases, with 16 bases remaining between them. From germline, CDR1 is SGDLS and CDR2 YYNGEE. CDR3 coding DNA: TGTGCCAGCAGCGTCCAGACAGGGAGGTCTTACAATGAGCAGTTCTTC. Translating it yields CASSVQTGRSYNEQFF.

This clone showed up just once. This chain joins TRBV28 and TRBJ2-3; D gene uncertain. The CDR3 sequence is 11 residues long. The V gene's germline CDR1 is MDHEN and CDR2 SYDVKM. Trimming removed 5 bases at V and 3 bases at J, with 3 bases between. CDR3 amino acids: CASSQTDTQYF. CDR3 in DNA: TGTGCCAGCAGTCAAACAGATACGCAGTATTTT.